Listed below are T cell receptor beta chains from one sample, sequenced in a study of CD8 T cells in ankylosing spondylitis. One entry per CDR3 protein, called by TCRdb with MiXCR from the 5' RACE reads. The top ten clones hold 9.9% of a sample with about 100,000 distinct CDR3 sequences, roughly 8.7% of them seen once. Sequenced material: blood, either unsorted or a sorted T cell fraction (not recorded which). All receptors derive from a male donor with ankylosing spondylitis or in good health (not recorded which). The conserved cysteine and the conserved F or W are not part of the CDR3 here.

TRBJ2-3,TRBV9,ASSVRGERPDTQY
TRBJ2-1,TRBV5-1,ASSLRESAYNEQF
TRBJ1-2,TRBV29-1,SVVSANYGYT
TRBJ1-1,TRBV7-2,ASSLVIRANTEAF
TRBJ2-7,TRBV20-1,SARGGGSGRPYTVEQY
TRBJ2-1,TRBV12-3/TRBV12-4,ASSQLAGGYNEQF
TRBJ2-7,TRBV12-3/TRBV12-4,ASSLDPSSYEQY
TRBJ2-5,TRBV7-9,ASSSSRTGSLETQY
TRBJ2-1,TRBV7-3,ASSVSGGPYNEQF
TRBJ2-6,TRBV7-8,ASNDLKRSSGANVLT
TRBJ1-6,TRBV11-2,ASSPLRDNSPLH
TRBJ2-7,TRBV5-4,ASSANRYPYEQY
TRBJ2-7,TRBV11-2,ASGRDGNYEQY
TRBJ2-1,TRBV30,AWSVLGTGNQF
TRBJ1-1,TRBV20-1,SARDTGEGNTEAF
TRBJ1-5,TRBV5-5,ASSAGTAYSNQPQH
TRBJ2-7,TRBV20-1,SVTSGTYEQY
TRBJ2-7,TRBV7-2,ASSLGHPLTSEQY
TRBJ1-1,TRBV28,ASISDRRGAF
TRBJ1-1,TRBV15,ATKDRLNTEAF
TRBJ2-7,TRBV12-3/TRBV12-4,ASSSYGTSGLYEQY
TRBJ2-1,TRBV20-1,SARPDFGTRSYNEQF
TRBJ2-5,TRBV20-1,SARRGGGRETQY
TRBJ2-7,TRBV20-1,SARDRGGVYEQY
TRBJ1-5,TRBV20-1,SARVPNQPQH
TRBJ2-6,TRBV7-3,ASSPPRGGADSGANVLT
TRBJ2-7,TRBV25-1,ASRHRDRGRYEQY
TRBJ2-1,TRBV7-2,ASTRRANYNEQF
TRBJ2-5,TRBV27,ASQGRETQY
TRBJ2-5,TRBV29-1,SAGGGKETQY
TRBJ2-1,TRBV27,ASSITGYNEQF
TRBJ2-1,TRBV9,ASSPAGNSYNEQF
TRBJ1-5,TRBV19,ASRGGRNQPQH
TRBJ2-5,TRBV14,ASSQVRETQY
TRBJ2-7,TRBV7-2,ASSLTGSSSYEQY
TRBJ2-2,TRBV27,ASTPAGTGLAGELF
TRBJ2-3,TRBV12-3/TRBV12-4,ATAPGGPASRDTQY
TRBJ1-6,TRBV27,ASSFLDRRSPLH
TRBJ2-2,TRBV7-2,ASSPALVAAGELF
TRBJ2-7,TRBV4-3,ASSQTGSAFYEQY
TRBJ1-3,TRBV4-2,ASSQGRVPGNTIY
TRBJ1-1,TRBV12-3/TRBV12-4,ASSFPSYEAF
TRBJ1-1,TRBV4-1,ASSHWPGQGTSEAF
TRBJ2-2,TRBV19,ASIRAGLNTGELF
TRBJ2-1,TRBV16,ASSQGNSGEQF
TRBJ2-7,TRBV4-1,ASTRDSQGREQY
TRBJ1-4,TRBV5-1,ASSLEGNEKLF
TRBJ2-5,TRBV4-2,ASSKQRETQY
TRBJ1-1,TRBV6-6,ASSSGQGYTEAF
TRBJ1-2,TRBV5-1,ASSANRDRGGYT
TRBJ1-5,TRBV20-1,SARGGGYHQPQH
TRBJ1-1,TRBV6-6,ASSDYRVTEAF
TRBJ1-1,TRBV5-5,ASSSTNTEAF
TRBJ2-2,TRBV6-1,ASTRGSGGPAGELF
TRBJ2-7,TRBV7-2,ASSRTGSYEQY